Listed below are T cell receptor beta chains from one sample, sequenced in a study of CD8 T cells in Susac syndrome. TCRdb re-analysed the immunoSEQ multiplex PCR reads in MiXCR, keeping a single row per CDR3 protein. Altogether approximately 220,000 distinct CDR3 sequences are present, 90% to 95% being singletons, with the ten largest covering about 0.13%. The sequencing input was CD8+ T cells from PBMCs. The source is a human donor with multiple sclerosis. CDR3s include the opening cysteine and the closing phenylalanine or tryptophan. D genes are given only for firm matches. A row's size may be missing; if present it is once, few, many or a size class.

J gene,clone size,V gene,D gene,CDR3 protein,CDR3 DNA
TRBJ2-1,-,TRBV12-3/TRBV12-4,TRBD2,CASSLAGGTAEQFF,TGTGCCAGCAGTTTAGCGGGAGGGACCGCTGAGCAGTTCTTC
TRBJ1-1,-,TRBV14,-,CASSQDGRTNTEAFF,TGTGCCAGCAGCCAAGATGGACGGACCAACACTGAAGCTTTCTTT
TRBJ2-1,-,TRBV5-1,-,CASSPLDRNEQFF,TGCGCCAGCAGCCCACTGGACCGGAATGAGCAGTTCTTC
TRBJ2-7,-,TRBV20-1,TRBD2,CSARSLAGGHRYEQYF,TGCAGTGCTAGAAGCCTAGCGGGAGGTCATCGGTACGAGCAGTACTTC
TRBJ2-7,-,TRBV27,-,CASSLKGSYEQYF,TGTGCCAGCAGTTTAAAGGGCAGCTACGAGCAGTACTTC
TRBJ2-5,-,TRBV7-9,TRBD1,CASSLRVQGTDQETQYF,TGTGCCAGCAGCTTAAGGGTACAGGGGACCGACCAAGAGACCCAGTACTTC
TRBJ1-2,-,TRBV3-1,-,CASSQDDAASGTYGYTF,TGTGCCAGCAGCCAAGACGATGCGGCGTCGGGCACCTATGGCTACACCTTC
TRBJ1-5,-,TRBV2,-,CASSEEGFANQPQHF,TGTGCCAGCAGTGAGGAGGGGTTCGCCAATCAGCCCCAGCATTTT
TRBJ1-1,-,TRBV13,TRBD1,CASSLGYEGADTEAFF,TGTGCCAGCAGCTTAGGGTACGAGGGGGCGGACACTGAAGCTTTCTTT
TRBJ2-1,-,TRBV12-3/TRBV12-4,TRBD2,CASTSPSGRASNEQFF,TGTGCCAGCACTTCCCCTAGCGGGAGGGCCTCGAATGAGCAGTTCTTC
TRBJ2-3,-,TRBV5-1,-,CASSLAGLATFLTDTQYF,TGCGCCAGCAGCTTGGCCGGTCTAGCCACATTCCTTACAGATACGCAGTATTTT
TRBJ1-5,once,TRBV7-8,TRBD1,CASSVTAGQGSVGNQPQHF,TGTGCCAGCAGCGTTACCGCGGGACAGGGATCCGTGGGCAATCAGCCCCAGCATTTT
TRBJ2-7,-,TRBV21-1,-,CASSKAQPGGWYEQYF,TGTGCCAGCAGCAAAGCGCAACCAGGAGGTTGGTACGAGCAGTACTTC
TRBJ1-6,-,TRBV14,TRBD1,CASSQSRDRGPYNSPLHF,TGTGCCAGCAGCCAATCCCGGGACAGGGGGCCGTATAATTCACCCCTCCACTTT
TRBJ2-3,-,TRBV12-3/TRBV12-4,-,CATGHNTDTQYF,TGTGCCACGGGACACAACACAGATACGCAGTATTTT
TRBJ2-1,-,TRBV9,-,CASSVDDNEQFF,TGTGCCAGCAGCGTAGATGACAATGAGCAGTTCTTC
TRBJ2-7,-,TRBV6-5,TRBD1,CASSYARGYEQYF,TGTGCCAGCAGTTATGCCAGGGGGTACGAGCAGTACTTC
TRBJ2-7,-,TRBV7-9,-,CASSILGDLPYEQYF,TGTGCCAGCAGCATTCTGGGGGACCTACCCTACGAGCAGTACTTC
TRBJ2-3,-,TRBV19,TRBD2,CASVTSGSSDTQYF,TGTGCCAGTGTGACTAGCGGGAGCTCAGATACGCAGTATTTT
TRBJ2-2,-,TRBV3-1,-,CASSLVAGAIEAGELFF,TGTGCCAGCAGCCTTGTCGCTGGAGCTATCGAGGCCGGGGAGCTGTTTTTT
TRBJ2-3,-,TRBV5-6,-,CASSLRPRTDTQYF,TGTGCCAGCAGCTTGCGGCCCCGCACAGATACGCAGTATTTT
TRBJ1-2,-,TRBV4-3,-,CASSPEERGSYTF,TGCGCCAGCAGCCCCGAGGAACGGGGTAGCTACACCTTC
TRBJ2-7,few,TRBV30,-,CAWSDGSSYEQYF,TGTGCCTGGAGTGACGGTAGCTCCTACGAGCAGTACTTC
TRBJ1-2,-,TRBV14,-,CASSQDLAGRYGYTF,TGTGCCAGCAGCCAAGATCTGGCAGGGCGCTATGGCTACACCTTC
TRBJ2-1,-,TRBV29-1,-,CSATLAGAPYNEQFF,TGCAGCGCCACCCTGGCGGGGGCCCCCTACAATGAGCAGTTCTTC
TRBJ1-2,-,TRBV13,TRBD1,CASSLTSRQGAGGYTF,TGTGCCAGCAGCTTAACATCGCGACAGGGAGCGGGTGGCTACACCTTC
TRBJ1-2,-,TRBV5-4,-,CASSSVTGGGYTF,TGTGCCAGCAGCTCGGTCACGGGGGGTGGCTACACCTTC
TRBJ2-2,-,TRBV29-1,-,CSVWIDTGELFF,TGCAGCGTTTGGATCGACACCGGGGAGCTGTTTTTT
TRBJ1-6,-,TRBV13,-,CASSRDNSPLHF,TGTGCCAGCAGTAGGGATAATTCACCCCTCCACTTT
TRBJ1-5,-,TRBV4-3,-,CASSNDRDSNQPQHF,TGCGCCAGCAGCAACGACAGAGATAGCAATCAGCCCCAGCATTTT
TRBJ1-5,-,TRBV30,-,CAWSLDRYSNQPQHF,TGTGCCTGGAGTCTCGACAGGTATAGCAATCAGCCCCAGCATTTT
TRBJ2-5,-,TRBV6-5,TRBD2,CASSYSSGGQETQYF,TGTGCCAGCAGTTACTCTAGCGGGGGACAAGAGACCCAGTACTTC
TRBJ1-4,-,TRBV2,TRBD1,CAIVGQINEKLFF,TGTGCCATCGTGGGACAGATTAATGAAAAACTGTTTTTT
TRBJ1-1,-,TRBV7-9,-,CASSLGKFMNTEAFF,TGTGCCAGCAGCTTGGGAAAGTTCATGAACACTGAAGCTTTCTTT
TRBJ2-1,-,TRBV19,TRBD2,CATGTSDYNEQFF,TGTGCCACTGGGACTAGCGACTACAATGAGCAGTTCTTC
TRBJ2-1,-,TRBV24-1,TRBD2,CATSDPGTSGNNEQFF,TGTGCCACCAGTGACCCCGGGACTAGCGGAAACAATGAGCAGTTCTTC
TRBJ2-5,-,TRBV20-1,-,CSARGVPLEETQYF,TGCAGTGCTAGAGGAGTACCTCTCGAAGAGACCCAGTACTTC
TRBJ1-5,-,TRBV2,TRBD1,CASNRQGASQPQHF,TGTGCCAGCAATAGGCAGGGGGCAAGTCAGCCCCAGCATTTT
TRBJ2-1,-,TRBV7-9,-,CASRAGSYNEQFF,TGTGCCAGCAGGGCAGGGTCATACAATGAGCAGTTCTTC
TRBJ2-7,-,TRBV29-1,-,CSVLRGGEQYF,TGCAGCGTCCTCCGCGGTGGCGAGCAGTACTTC
TRBJ2-1,-,TRBV18,-,CASSRGGDNEQFF,TGTGCCAGCTCACGAGGGGGGGACAATGAGCAGTTCTTC
TRBJ2-3,once,TRBV11-2,TRBD2,CASSFSHEREGLDTQYF,TGTGCCAGCAGCTTTAGCCACGAGCGGGAGGGATTAGATACGCAGTATTTT
TRBJ1-5,once,TRBV2,-,CASSDSWNQPQHF,TGTGCCAGCAGTGACTCGTGGAATCAGCCCCAGCATTTT
TRBJ1-4,-,TRBV7-9,TRBD1,CASSGTGITNEKLFF,TGTGCCAGCAGCGGGACAGGGATAACTAATGAAAAACTGTTTTTT
TRBJ2-5,-,TRBV2,TRBD1,CASRAGTEFQETQYF,TGTGCCAGCAGGGCCGGGACAGAATTTCAAGAGACCCAGTACTTC
TRBJ2-5,-,TRBV2,TRBD1,CATRTLGTEQKETQYF,TGTGCCACGCGCACCTTGGGGACAGAGCAAAAAGAGACCCAGTACTTC
TRBJ2-7,once,TRBV7-6,-,CASSETGSYEQYF,TGTGCCAGCTCCGAGACGGGTTCCTACGAGCAGTACTTC
TRBJ2-3,once,TRBV4-3,TRBD1,CASSQAQTGGATDTQYF,TGCGCCAGCAGCCAAGCCCAGACAGGGGGCGCGACAGATACGCAGTATTTT
TRBJ2-1,-,TRBV5-4,TRBD1,CASSPGQGVLNEQFF,TGTGCCAGCAGCCCGGGACAGGGGGTCCTGAATGAGCAGTTCTTC
TRBJ1-3,-,TRBV6-2/TRBV6-3,-,CASSYSKRSDTIYF,TGTGCCAGCAGTTACTCGAAACGGTCGGACACCATATATTTT
TRBJ2-7,once,TRBV3-1,TRBD2,CASSQDLASGRFYEQYF,TGTGCCAGCAGCCAAGATCTTGCTAGCGGCCGATTCTACGAGCAGTACTTC
TRBJ1-1,-,TRBV7-6,-,CASSLEAASMVFF,TGTGCCAGCAGCTTAGAGGCAGCCTCCATGGTTTTCTTT
TRBJ2-2,-,TRBV15,-,CATRVRAGELFF,TGTGCCACCAGAGTAAGGGCCGGGGAGCTGTTTTTT
TRBJ2-1,-,TRBV10-3,TRBD2,CAISESTREDYNEQFF,TGTGCCATCAGTGAGTCGACGCGGGAGGACTACAATGAGCAGTTCTTC
TRBJ2-1,once,TRBV6-2/TRBV6-3,TRBD1,CASSSLGQGYNEQFF,TGTGCCAGCAGTTCCTTGGGACAGGGGTACAATGAGCAGTTCTTC
TRBJ2-1,-,TRBV18,-,CASSHGGGSYNEQFF,TGTGCCAGCTCCCACGGGGGAGGCTCCTACAATGAGCAGTTCTTC
TRBJ2-7,-,TRBV20-1,-,CSARVGNLYEQYF,TGCAGTGCTAGAGTAGGCAACCTCTACGAGCAGTACTTC
TRBJ2-3,-,TRBV9,-,CASSVDERDTDTQYF,TGTGCCAGCAGCGTAGATGAGCGAGACACAGATACGCAGTATTTT
TRBJ2-1,-,TRBV7-9,TRBD2,CASRDAGLAINEQFF,TGTGCCAGCAGAGACGCGGGACTAGCTATAAATGAGCAGTTCTTC